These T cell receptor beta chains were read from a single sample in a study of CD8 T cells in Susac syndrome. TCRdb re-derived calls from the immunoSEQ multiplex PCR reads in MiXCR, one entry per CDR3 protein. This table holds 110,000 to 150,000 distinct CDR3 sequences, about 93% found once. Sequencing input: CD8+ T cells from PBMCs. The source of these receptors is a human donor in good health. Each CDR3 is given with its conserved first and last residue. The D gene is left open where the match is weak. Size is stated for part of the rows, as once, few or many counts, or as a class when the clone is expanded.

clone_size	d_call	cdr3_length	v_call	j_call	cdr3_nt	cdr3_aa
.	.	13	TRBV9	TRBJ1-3	TGTGCCAGCAGCGCTAACTCTGGAAACACCATATATTTT	CASSANSGNTIYF
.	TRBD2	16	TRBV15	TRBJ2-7	TGTGCCACCAGCCCCGAGGGACTAGCGGGAGCACACGAGCAGTACTTC	CATSPEGLAGAHEQYF
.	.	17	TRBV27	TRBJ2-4	TGTGCCAGCAGTCCGGCTGGGCAGGCGACTTCCAAAAACATTCAGTACTTC	CASSPAGQATSKNIQYF
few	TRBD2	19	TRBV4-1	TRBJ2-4	TGCGCCAGCAGCCAAGACCCTCCCGGTAGCGGGAGAAGCAAAAACATTCAGTACTTC	CASSQDPPGSGRSKNIQYF
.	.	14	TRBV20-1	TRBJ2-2	TGCAGTGCTGGGGGAAGGTTTAACACCGGGGAGCTGTTTTTT	CSAGGRFNTGELFF
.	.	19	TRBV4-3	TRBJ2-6	TGCGCCAGCAGCCAAGACTTCCCGGGGGCAAGCTCTGGGGCCAACGTCCTGACTTTC	CASSQDFPGASSGANVLTF
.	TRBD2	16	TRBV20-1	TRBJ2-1	TGCAGTGCTGACGGACTAGCGGGAACCTCCTACAATGAGCAGTTCTTC	CSADGLAGTSYNEQFF
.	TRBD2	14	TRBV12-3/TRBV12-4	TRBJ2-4	TGTGCCAGCAGTCGGACTAGCGGGGCGTACATTCAGTACTTC	CASSRTSGAYIQYF
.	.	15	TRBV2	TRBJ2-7	TGTGCCAGCAGACCCCCGGTCAAGCCAGACTACGAGCAGTACTTC	CASRPPVKPDYEQYF
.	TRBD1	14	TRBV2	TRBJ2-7	TGTGCCAGCAGTCGGGACAGGGGGCCCTACGAGCAGTACTTC	CASSRDRGPYEQYF
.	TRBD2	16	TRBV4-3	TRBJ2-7	TGCGCCAGCAGCCGAGCTTCTAGCGGGATGACCTACGAGCAGTACTTC	CASSRASSGMTYEQYF
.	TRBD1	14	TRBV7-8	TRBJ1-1	TGTGCCAGCAGCCCGACAGGGTTGGCCACTGAAGCTTTCTTT	CASSPTGLATEAFF
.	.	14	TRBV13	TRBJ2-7	TGTGCCAGCAGCTTAGGTTCCCGTAGCTACGAGCAGTACTTC	CASSLGSRSYEQYF
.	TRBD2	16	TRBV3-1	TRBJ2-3	TGTGCCAGCAGCCAAGATCTAGCGGGAGGGCCAGATACGCAGTATTTT	CASSQDLAGGPDTQYF
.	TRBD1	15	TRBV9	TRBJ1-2	TGTGCCAGCAGCGCCCTTGGGGGACAGAGCTATGGCTACACCTTC	CASSALGGQSYGYTF
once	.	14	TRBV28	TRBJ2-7	TGTGCCAGCAGAAGTGGGAGCTCCTCCTACGAGCAGTACTTC	CASRSGSSSYEQYF
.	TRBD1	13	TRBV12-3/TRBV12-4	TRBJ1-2	TGTGCCAGCAGTCTACAGGGGGCGCGGGGCTACACCTTC	CASSLQGARGYTF
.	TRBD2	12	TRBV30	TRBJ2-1	TGTGCCTGGAGTCTAGCGGGAGGCGAGCAGTTCTTC	CAWSLAGGEQFF
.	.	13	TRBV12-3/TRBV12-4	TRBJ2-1	TGTGCCAGCAGCCCCAAGCGAAGTGATGAGCAGTTCTTC	CASSPKRSDEQFF
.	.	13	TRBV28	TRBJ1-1	TGTGCCAGCAGTTTATCCCCTATTACTGAAGCTTTCTTT	CASSLSPITEAFF
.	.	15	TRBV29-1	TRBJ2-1	TGCAGCGTTGAGGGTCGGGGACATCCATGGAATGAGCAGTTCTTC	CSVEGRGHPWNEQFF
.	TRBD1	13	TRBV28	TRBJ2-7	TGTGCCAGCAGTGGACAGGGCATCAGGGAGCAGTACTTC	CASSGQGIREQYF
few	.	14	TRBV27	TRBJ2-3	TGTGCCAGCAGTTTGGAGCGGAGCACAGATACGCAGTATTTT	CASSLERSTDTQYF
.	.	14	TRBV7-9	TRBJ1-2	TGTGCCAGCAGCTTAGGAACAGTAGCCTATGGCTACACCTTC	CASSLGTVAYGYTF
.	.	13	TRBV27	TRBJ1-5	TGTGCCAGCAGTTTTCGGGGCAATCAGCCCCAGCATTTT	CASSFRGNQPQHF
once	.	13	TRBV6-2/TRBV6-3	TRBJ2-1	TGTGCCAGCAACTTTCCCCCTCACGATGAGCAGTTCTTC	CASNFPPHDEQFF
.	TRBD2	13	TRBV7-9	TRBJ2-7	TGTGCCAGCAGCCGCCCGGGGGGGAGCGAGCAGTACTTC	CASSRPGGSEQYF
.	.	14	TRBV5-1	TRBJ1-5	TGCGCCAGCAGCTTAGGGACGGAAAATCAGCCCCAGCATTTT	CASSLGTENQPQHF
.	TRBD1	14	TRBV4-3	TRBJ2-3	TGCGCCAGCAGCCCCGGGACAGTCAGGGATACGCAGTATTTT	CASSPGTVRDTQYF
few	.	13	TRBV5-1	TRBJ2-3	TGCGCCAGCAGCGTTGGGAAGGGGGATACGCAGTATTTT	CASSVGKGDTQYF
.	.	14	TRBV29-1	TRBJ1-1	TGCAGCGCTCCCCGGGGACAAGGGAACACTGAAGCTTTCTTT	CSAPRGQGNTEAFF
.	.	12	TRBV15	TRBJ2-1	TGTGCCACCAGCAGTGGAGGGGATGAGCAGTTCTTC	CATSSGGDEQFF
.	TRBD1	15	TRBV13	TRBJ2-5	TGTGCCAGCAGCCCCGACAGGGGAATTTATGAGACCCAGTACTTC	CASSPDRGIYETQYF
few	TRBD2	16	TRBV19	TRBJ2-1	TGTGCCAGTAGTACCGGACTAGCGGGGTCCTACAATGAGCAGTTCTTC	CASSTGLAGSYNEQFF
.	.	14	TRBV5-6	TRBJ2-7	TGTGCCAGCAGCCGACGACTAGTTTTCTACGAGCAGTACTTC	CASSRRLVFYEQYF
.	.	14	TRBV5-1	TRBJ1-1	TGCGCCAGCAGCTTATCCCGCCCGACCGCTGAAGCTTTCTTT	CASSLSRPTAEAFF
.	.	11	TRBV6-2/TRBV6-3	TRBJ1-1	TGTGCCAGCAGTTACCCAACCGAAGCTTTCTTT	CASSYPTEAFF
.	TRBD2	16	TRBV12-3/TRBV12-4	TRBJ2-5	TGTGCCAGCAGTGGGGAAGCGGGAGTTTCTAGGGAGACCCAGTACTTC	CASSGEAGVSRETQYF
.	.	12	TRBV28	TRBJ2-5	TGTGCCAGCGGGGCTATCCAAGAGACCCAGTACTTC	CASGAIQETQYF
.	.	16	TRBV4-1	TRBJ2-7	TGCGCCAGCAGCCTCCTAACAGCGTCAGCCTCCTACGAGCAGTACTTC	CASSLLTASASYEQYF
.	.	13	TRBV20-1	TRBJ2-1	TGCAGTGCTAGAGATCGGGTCTACAATGAGCAGTTCTTC	CSARDRVYNEQFF